One T cell receptor beta chain is described in this entry. Its antigen is not identified. After removal of 3 bases from V and 0 bases from J, the junction contained 0 bases not matched to a gene. The germline V gene has CDR1 MDHEN and CDR2 SYDVKM. This CDR3 has 14 residues. The PCR contained 60 Vbeta and 13 Jbeta primers. Libraries were prepared by immunoSEQ multiplex PCR; TCRdb keeps only in-frame clonotypes and omits some of them. This table holds about 140,000 clones, around 80% found once. The entry originates in a study of cytomegalovirus exposure and HLA in healthy donors. Study-wide results and limits: Clonal expansion, a later analysis showed, was greater in HLA-associated TCR beta chains than in equally common others. Apparent HLA restriction characterized most CMV-associated TCR beta chains in a later analysis. A later analysis linked 16,951 TCR beta sequences to HLA alleles at 0.05 false discovery rate.

The receptor was isolated from a man aged 25 to 40 in good health and CMV-seronegative. V usage is TRBV28 and J usage is TRBJ1-1, with 8 positions matching TRBD1. The sequenced sample was PBMCs. CDR3 sequence: CASSLGQVNTEAFF. CDR3 nucleotides: TGTGCCAGCAGTTTGGGACAGGTGAACACTGAAGCTTTCTTT.